This entry describes one TCR beta chain. What it binds is unknown. The sample carries other DNA sequences with the same CDR3. Using immunoSEQ multiplex PCR, the repertoire was profiled, and TCRdb retains in-frame clones only, with some absent. The sample has some 2 million clones; approximately 95% are singletons. These data are taken from a study of shared clonotypes between healthy human individuals. Study-level results: Rarefaction analysis demonstrated incomplete sorted-subset sequencing notwithstanding large depth. In general, naive subsets displayed greater estimated richness than memory subsets did.

Germline V gives CDR1 MNHEY, CDR2 SMNVEV (reference sequence). V lost 5 bases and J 4 bases, leaving 14 bases between the germline ends. The length of the CDR3 is 14 residues. The chain is built from TRBV27 and TRBJ1-2, with D possibly being TRBD1 (6 bases). This TCR was sampled from a man in his late teens or twenties in good health. The sample was naive CD4+ T cells sorted from blood. Subset here: CD45RA+ positively selected. CDR3 sequence: CASSPTDRAYGYTF. The CDR3 DNA sequence: TGTGCCAGCAGTCCGACGGACAGAGCCTATGGCTACACCTTC.